This T cell receptor (beta chain) was sequenced in a study of blood T cell repertoires in COVID-19 (dated by TCRdb to 2020 to 2021). Study-level background: Collaborator samples came from the United States, Italy and Spain and covered acute and convalescent phases of COVID-19. The material from the prospective study consisted of cDNA or gDNA derived from T cells, B-cell-depleted T cells, or PBMCs. Subjects who had been exposed to COVID-19, were actively infected with it, or had recovered from it provided the deeply sampled blood TCRbeta repertoires that made up the dataset. The repertoires were released in a freely available public database intended as a resource for research on the immune response to SARS-CoV-2. The samples were drawn from two sources: the first 160 participants of the ongoing ImmuneRACE study, and 1,000 to 1,500 subjects contributed by 6 global collaborators. Sample metadata almost always included a de-identified subject ID, COVID-19 status, age in years and sex. Where HLA class I and class II types were available, the types were taken from metadata supplied by the sample provider, not from assay-based typing. Beyond this particular receptor, the publication reports: How much clinical and demographic metadata was included differed by source and by participant, and the metadata was provided uncurated.

TCRbeta CDR3 regions were amplified from genomic DNA by means of the immunoSEQ Assay, a bias-controlled multiplex PCR. As for the original processing: The number of nucleated cells in each sample was estimated from the amplification of reference gene primers within the assay. Sequence reads were collapsed and filtered to measure the absolute abundance of every unique TCRbeta CDR3 rearrangement. Productive Simpson clonality was computed per sample as the square root of Simpson's diversity index over productive rearrangements. TCRdb mirrors the immuneACCESS table, restricted to in-frame sequences. Some clones are absent from its copies; in checked studies, under half trace to an unresolved V gene, and the reason for the others is unknown. V, J and clone size derive from that table, while D and trimming were established from the DNA sequence. Across this sample there are more than 80,000 clones, with around 85% seen only once. The ten largest clones add up to approximately 3% of the sample.

Regarding this clone: The specificity of this receptor is unknown. No much larger clonotype is one base removed from it; base qualities were not supplied.

Trimming removed 10 bases from V and 0 bases from J, leaving 12 bases between the germline ends. Including cysteine and phenylalanine, the CDR3 has 13 amino acids. Only the CDR3 DNA is retained, 39 bases long and in frame from the first base. CDR1 and CDR2 (SNHLY, FYNNEI) derive from the germline V gene. One collaborating source in Seattle enrolled patients during active infection and followed them longitudinally through the course of disease. Each collaborating institution followed its own protocols to collect whole blood in K2EDTA tubes. For TCRbeta analysis, collaborator samples were shipped as frozen whole blood, as isolated PBMCs, or as DNA extracted from either sample type.

Sequencing used peripheral blood. This sequence originates from a woman older than 75 with COVID-19, enrolled during active disease. The rearranged segments are TRBV2 and TRBJ2-5; D gene: possibly TRBD2, on 5 matching bases. CDR3 loop: CATTAGDQETQYF. The bases read TGTGCCACAACGGCCGGGGACCAAGAGACCCAGTACTTC.